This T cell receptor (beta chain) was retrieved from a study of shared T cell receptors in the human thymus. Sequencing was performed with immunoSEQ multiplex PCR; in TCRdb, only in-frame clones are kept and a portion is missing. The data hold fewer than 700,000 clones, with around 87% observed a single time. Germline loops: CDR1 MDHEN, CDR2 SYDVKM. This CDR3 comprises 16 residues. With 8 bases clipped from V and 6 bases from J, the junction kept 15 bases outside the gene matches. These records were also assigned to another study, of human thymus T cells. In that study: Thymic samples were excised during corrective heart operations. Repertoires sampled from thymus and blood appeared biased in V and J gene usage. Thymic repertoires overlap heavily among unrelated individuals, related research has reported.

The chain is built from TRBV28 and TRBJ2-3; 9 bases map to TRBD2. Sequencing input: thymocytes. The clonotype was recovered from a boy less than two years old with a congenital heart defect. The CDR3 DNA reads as TGTGCCAGCCGATCCCATAGCGGGAGATCCTTTGATACGCAGTATTTT. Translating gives CASRSHSGRSFDTQYF.